This paragraph reports one TCR beta chain. This clone's antigen is unknown. The input lacks base qualities; no much larger clone sits a single base away. Using the deep immunoSEQ assay, TCR CDR3 regions were amplified from genomic DNA by multiplex PCR. For each cell subset, the extracted genomic DNA was distributed evenly across all wells of several immunoSEQ 96-well plates, and each plate served as one replicate. For sorted subsets, each replicate PCR was loaded with about 0.2 ug genomic DNA, equivalent to approximately 33,000 T cell genomes. Purified libraries were quantified with a Qubit 3.0 fluorometer, sized on a Bioanalyzer 2100, and re-quantified with the KAPA Library Quantification kit. A separate single-read 150-cycle Illumina NextSeq 550 flow cell was used to sequence each immunoSEQ 96-well plate. The source study handled its data this way. Because only junctional sequences without quality scores were contained in the immunoSEQ output, filtering matching that applied to full-length reads could not be performed. Sequences were annotated with PyIR, a Python wrapper for IgBLAST v1.9, and V/J genes and CDR3 were assigned using IMGT germline references. Reads with weak V/J assignments (E-value above 1e-6), missing CDR3, stop codons, out-of-frame junctions, or ambiguous translated residues were removed. V3J clonotypes were defined by identical inferred V gene, J gene, and CDR3 amino acid sequence. The percentage overlap between two repertoires was calculated by dividing the number of shared unique clonotypes by the size of the smaller repertoire. Three approaches were used to assess repertoire richness: RTK rarefaction, the Chao1 estimator, and Recon v2.1 estimates of unobserved clonotypes. Generation probabilities for all TCRbeta clonotypes obtained by the gDNA method from a handful of donors were computed using OLGA. TCRdb holds this immuneACCESS table with in-frame rearrangements only. Some clones are missing; in checked studies, unresolved V genes explain under half, and the rest has no known cause. V and J calls plus clone size are reproduced from that table; the DNA served to infer D and trimming. This sample comprises around 2.1 million clones, roughly 91% of them detected only once. Under 2% of the sample is in the top ten clones.

CD8 naive samples were CD45RO-negative cells positively selected for CCR7, giving a CD45RA+CCR7+ population that excluded TemRA cells. The donors were healthy, HIV-negative adults with no recently reported acute infections or vaccinations. Only Caucasian adults living in Nashville, Tennessee, USA were represented among the donors. Blood was obtained by leukapheresis, after which PBMCs were separated by Ficoll-Histopaque density gradient centrifugation and cryopreserved in liquid nitrogen vapor phase. Analytical flow cytometry was used to check the purity and quantity of each magnetically sorted T cell population. Each sorted fraction had its genomic DNA isolated and then quantified by UV absorbance on a Nanodrop 2000c. The entry originates in a study of shared clonotypes between healthy human individuals (dated by TCRdb to 2020 to 2021). At the level of the whole study: The cohort included three men and a couple of women between 18 and 49 years of age. For each donor, CD4 naive and CD4 memory were each given three plates, CD8 naive was given two plates, and CD8 memory was given one plate. To estimate repertoire size and how much clonotype sharing occurs between individuals, the study deeply sequenced the blood TCR repertoires of 5 or 6 healthy adults. Different laboratories and diverse techniques were used to prepare libraries and sequence TCR repertoires, to increase sequencing depth and limit assay-specific biases. Per donor, leukapheresis produced somewhere between about 0.9 and 9.5 billion PBMCs. Study-wide findings and limitations: Sampling was limited to blood, and TCR repertoires in tissue likely differ from TCR repertoires in blood. Larger estimated clonotype richness was generally found for naive subsets than for memory subsets. Clonotypes shared by all four sorted-subset donors showed higher generation probabilities than non-shared clonotypes. The genetic and exposure-history diversity represented was limited by the small number of donors. Across several donors, 4.5% to 6.5% of naive CD4, roughly 3.8% of naive CD8, under 2.5% of memory CD4, and over 0.35% of memory CD8 clonotypes were shared. Rarefaction of sorted-subset datasets indicated incomplete sequencing despite the large sequencing depth. Pairwise subsampling indicated that sequencing depth was expected to affect the degree of clonotype sharing among donors.

In the germline V gene (reference sequence), CDR1 corresponds to MNHEY and CDR2 to SMNVEV. CDR3 length: 16 amino acids, cysteine to phenylalanine. Only CDR3 DNA remains: 48 bases, in frame from the first base. Relative to germline, V is 6 bases shorter and J is 5 bases shorter, with 22 bases between their ends. This TCR came from a man aged 18 to 29 in good health. Some clones in this sample may be carry-over from other donors' samples. The sequenced sample was naive CD8+ T cells from PBMCs. The meaning of the sample's cell subset or site label: CD45RA+CCR7+. The rearranged segments are TRBV27 and TRBJ1-2, with no confidently assigned D gene. The DNA is as follows: TGTGCCAGCAGCCCAATTACAGAAGGCGGCGAGTATGGCTACACCTTC. Translation gives CASSPITEGGEYGYTF.